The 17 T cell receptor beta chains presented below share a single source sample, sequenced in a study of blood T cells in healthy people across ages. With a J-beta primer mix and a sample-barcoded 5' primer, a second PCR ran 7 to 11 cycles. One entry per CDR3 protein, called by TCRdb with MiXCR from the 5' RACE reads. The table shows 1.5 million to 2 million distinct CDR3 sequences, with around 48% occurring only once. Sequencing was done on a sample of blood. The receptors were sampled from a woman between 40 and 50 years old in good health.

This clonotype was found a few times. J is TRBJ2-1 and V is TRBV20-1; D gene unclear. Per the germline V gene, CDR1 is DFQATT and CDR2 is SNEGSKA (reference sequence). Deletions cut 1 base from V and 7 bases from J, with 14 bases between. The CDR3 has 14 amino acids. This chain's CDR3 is CSARVKSHYNEQFF. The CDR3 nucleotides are TGCAGTGCTAGAGTGAAATCTCACTATAATGAGCAGTTCTTC.

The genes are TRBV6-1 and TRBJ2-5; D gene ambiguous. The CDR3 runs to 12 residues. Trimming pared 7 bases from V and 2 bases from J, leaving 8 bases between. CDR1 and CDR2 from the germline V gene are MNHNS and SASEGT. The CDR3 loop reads CASTTQQETQYF. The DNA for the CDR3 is TGTGCCAGCACAACACAACAAGAGACCCAGTACTTC.

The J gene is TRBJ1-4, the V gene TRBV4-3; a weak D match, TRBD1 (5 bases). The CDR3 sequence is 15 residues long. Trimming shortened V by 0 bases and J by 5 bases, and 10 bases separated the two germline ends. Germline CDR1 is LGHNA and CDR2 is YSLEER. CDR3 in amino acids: CASSQDVSGNEKLFF. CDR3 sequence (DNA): TGCGCCAGCAGCCAAGATGTCTCAGGGAATGAAAAACTGTTTTTT.

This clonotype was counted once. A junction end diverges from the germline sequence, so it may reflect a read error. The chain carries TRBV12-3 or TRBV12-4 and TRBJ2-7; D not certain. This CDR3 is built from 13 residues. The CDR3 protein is CASSLESYNERYF. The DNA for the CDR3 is TGTGCCAGCAGTTTAGAGTCCTACAATGAGCGGTACTTC.

CDR3 coding DNA: TGTGCCAGCAGCCAACCTAGTCAGGGGGCCGACGAGCAGTACTTC. Translating it yields CASSQPSQGADEQYF. This chain uses TRBV27 with TRBJ2-7; 8 bases align to TRBD1. CDR1 is MNHEY, CDR2 SMNVEV, per germline (reference sequence). The CDR3 length is 15 residues. Unmatched junction bases numbered 12, after V lost 6 bases and J lost 5 bases.

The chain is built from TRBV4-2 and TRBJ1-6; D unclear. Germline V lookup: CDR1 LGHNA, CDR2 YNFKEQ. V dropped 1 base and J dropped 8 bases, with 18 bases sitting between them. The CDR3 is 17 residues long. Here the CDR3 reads CASSQGAKTPEDSPLHF. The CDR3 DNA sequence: TGTGCCAGCAGCCAAGGTGCAAAGACACCGGAGGATTCACCCCTCCACTTT.

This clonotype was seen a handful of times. CDR3 in DNA: TGTGCCAGCAGCTTAGGGGATCTTCACGATGGCTACACCTTC. Translating gives CASSLGDLHDGYTF. The V call is TRBV13, the J call TRBJ1-2; no reliable D call. V lost 0 bases to trimming and J lost 6 bases, with 11 bases between them. The germline CDR1 and CDR2 sequences are PRHDT and FYEKMQ (reference sequence). This CDR3 contains 14 residues. Full variable domain (rest looked up from reference TRBV13 and TRBJ1-2): AAGVIQSPRHLIKEKRETATLKCYPIPRHDTVYWYQQGPGQDPQFLISFYEKMQSDKGSIPDRFSAQQFSDYHSELNMSSLELGDSALYFCASSLGDLHDGYTFGSGTRLTVV.

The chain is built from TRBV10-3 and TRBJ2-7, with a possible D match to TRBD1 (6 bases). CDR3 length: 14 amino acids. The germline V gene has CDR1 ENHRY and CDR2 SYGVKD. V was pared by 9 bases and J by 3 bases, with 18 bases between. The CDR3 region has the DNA TGTGCCATAAAGAACGCAGGGGAAGGCTACGAGCAGTACTTC. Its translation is CAIKNAGEGYEQYF.

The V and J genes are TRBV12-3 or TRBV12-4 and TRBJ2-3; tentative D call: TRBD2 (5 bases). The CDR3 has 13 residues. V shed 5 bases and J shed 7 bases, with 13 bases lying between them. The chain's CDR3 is CASSRLNPHTQYF. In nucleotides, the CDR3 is TGTGCCAGCAGTCGACTAAACCCCCATACGCAGTATTTT.

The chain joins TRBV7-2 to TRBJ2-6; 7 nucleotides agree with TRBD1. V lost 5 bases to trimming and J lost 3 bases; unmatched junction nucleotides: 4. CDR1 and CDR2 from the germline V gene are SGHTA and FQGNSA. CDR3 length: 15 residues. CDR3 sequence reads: CASSEGGFGANVLTF. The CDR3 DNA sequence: TGTGCCAGCAGCGAAGGGGGCTTTGGGGCCAACGTCCTGACTTTC. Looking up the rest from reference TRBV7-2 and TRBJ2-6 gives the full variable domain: GAGVSQSPSNKVTEKGKDVELRCDPISGHTALYWYRQSLGQGLEFLIYFQGNSAPDKSGLPSDRFSAERTGGSVSTLTIQRTQQEDSAVYLCASSEGGFGANVLTFGAGSRLTVL.

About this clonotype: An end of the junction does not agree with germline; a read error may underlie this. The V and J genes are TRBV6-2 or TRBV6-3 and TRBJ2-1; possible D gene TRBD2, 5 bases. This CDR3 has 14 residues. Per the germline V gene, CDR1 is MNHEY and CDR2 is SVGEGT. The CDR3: CTSRRGSLSVEQFF. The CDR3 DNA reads TGTACCAGCAGGCGAGGGTCTCTCAGTGTTGAGCAGTTCTTC.

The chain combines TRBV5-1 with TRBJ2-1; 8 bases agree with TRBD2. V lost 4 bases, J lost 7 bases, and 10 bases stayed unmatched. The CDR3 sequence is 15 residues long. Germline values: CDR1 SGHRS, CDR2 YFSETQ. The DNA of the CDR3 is TGCGCCAGCAGCCATCTAGCGGGCCCCTCTAATGAGCAGTTCTTC. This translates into CASSHLAGPSNEQFF.

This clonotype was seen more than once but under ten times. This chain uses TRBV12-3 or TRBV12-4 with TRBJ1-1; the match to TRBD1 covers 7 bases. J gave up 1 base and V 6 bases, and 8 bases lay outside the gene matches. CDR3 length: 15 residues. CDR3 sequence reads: CASSPRGGRNTEAFF. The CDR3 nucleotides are TGTGCCAGCAGCCCCCGAGGGGGCCGGAACACTGAAGCTTTCTTT.

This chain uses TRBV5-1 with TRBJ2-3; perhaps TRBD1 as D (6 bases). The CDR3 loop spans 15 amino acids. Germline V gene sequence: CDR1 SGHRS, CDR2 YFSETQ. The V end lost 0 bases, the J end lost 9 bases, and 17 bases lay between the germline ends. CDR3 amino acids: CASSLAPGQFETQYF. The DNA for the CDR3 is TGCGCCAGCAGCTTGGCCCCTGGACAGTTTGAGACGCAGTATTTT.

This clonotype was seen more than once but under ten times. In nucleotides, the CDR3 is TGTGCCATCCAAGATTCAGATTATGGCTACACCTTC. This translates into CAIQDSDYGYTF. The genes are TRBV10-3 and TRBJ1-2; D is undetermined. This CDR3 contains 12 residues. V lost 8 bases to trimming and J lost 5 bases, with 12 bases between them. From germline, CDR1 is ENHRY and CDR2 SYGVKD.

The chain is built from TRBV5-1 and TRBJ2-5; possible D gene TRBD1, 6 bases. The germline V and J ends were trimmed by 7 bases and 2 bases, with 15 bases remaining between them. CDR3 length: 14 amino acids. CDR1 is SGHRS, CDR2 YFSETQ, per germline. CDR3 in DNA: TGCGCCAGCTGGCCCGGGGACACTCAAGAGACCCAGTACTTC. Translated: CASWPGDTQETQYF.

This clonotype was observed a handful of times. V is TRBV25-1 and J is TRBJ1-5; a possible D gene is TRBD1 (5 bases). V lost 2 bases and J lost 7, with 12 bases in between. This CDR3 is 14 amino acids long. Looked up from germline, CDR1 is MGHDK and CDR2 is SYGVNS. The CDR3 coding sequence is TGTGCCAGCAGTGAACCGGGGCCCGGGCAGCCCCAGCATTTT. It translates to CASSEPGPGQPQHF.